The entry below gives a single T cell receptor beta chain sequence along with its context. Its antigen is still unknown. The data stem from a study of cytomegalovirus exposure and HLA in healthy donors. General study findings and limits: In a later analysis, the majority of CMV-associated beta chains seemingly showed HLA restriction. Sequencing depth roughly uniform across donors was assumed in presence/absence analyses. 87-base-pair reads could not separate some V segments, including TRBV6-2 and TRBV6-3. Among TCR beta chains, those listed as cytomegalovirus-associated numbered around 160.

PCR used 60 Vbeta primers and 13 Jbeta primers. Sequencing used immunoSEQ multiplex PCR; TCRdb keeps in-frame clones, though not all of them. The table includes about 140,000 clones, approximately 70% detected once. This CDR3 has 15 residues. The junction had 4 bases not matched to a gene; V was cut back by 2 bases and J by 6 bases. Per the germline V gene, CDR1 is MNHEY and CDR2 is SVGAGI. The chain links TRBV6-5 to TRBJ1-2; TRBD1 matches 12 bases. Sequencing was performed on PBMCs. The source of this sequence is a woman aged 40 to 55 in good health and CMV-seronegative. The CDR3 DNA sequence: TGTGCCAGCAGTTACGGGGGGACAGGGGGCGATGGCTACACCTTC. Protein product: CASSYGGTGGDGYTF.